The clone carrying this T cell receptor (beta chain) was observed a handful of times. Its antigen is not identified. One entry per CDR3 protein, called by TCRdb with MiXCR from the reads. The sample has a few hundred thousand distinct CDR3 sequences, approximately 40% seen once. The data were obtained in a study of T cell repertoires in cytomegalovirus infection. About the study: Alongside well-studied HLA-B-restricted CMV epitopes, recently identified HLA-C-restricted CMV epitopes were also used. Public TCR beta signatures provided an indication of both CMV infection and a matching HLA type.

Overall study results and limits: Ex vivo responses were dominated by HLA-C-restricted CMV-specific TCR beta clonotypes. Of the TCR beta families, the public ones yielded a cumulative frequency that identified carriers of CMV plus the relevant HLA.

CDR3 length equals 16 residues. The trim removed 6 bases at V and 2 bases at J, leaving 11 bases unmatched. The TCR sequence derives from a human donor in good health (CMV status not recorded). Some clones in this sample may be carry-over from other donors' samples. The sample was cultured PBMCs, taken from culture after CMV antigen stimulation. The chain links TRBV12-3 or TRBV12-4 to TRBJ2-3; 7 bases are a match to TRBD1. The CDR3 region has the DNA TGTGCCAGCAGAGGGGGACAGATAGATTCCACAGATACGCAGTATTTT. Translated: CASRGGQIDSTDTQYF.